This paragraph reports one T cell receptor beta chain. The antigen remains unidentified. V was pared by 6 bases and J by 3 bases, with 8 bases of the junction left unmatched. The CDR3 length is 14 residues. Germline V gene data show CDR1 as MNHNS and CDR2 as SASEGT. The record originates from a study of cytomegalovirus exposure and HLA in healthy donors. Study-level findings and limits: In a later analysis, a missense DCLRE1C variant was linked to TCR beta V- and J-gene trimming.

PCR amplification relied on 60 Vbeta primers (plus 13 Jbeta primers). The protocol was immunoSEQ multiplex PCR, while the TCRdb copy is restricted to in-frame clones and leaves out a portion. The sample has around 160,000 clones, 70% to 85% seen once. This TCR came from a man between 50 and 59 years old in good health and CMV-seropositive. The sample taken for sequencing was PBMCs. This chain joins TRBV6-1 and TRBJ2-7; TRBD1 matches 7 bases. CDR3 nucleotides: TGTGCCAGCAGCTACAGACAGGGACACTACGAGCAGTACTTC. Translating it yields CASSYRQGHYEQYF.